A selection of T cell receptor beta chains follows, all from one sample in a study of technical replicates of blood from several donors. Sequenced by immunoSEQ multiplex PCR; TCRdb stores in-frame clones only, minus some. The table lists tens of thousands of clones, about 93% of them singletons. The sequenced sample was T cells isolated from PBMCs. These receptors all stem from a human donor in good health. Both conserved end residues are part of each CDR3. The order of the fields is V gene, J gene, CDR3 length, D gene, clone size, CDR3 protein, CDR3 DNA. The D gene is left open where the match is weak. Where a row states a size, it is once, few, many or the class of an expanded clone; other rows omit it.

TRBV5-8	TRBJ2-2	16	TRBD1	NA	CASRPVQTGAVGELFF	TGTGCCAGCAGACCGGTACAGACAGGGGCTGTCGGGGAGCTGTTTTTT
TRBV2	TRBJ2-3	14	TRBD1	NA	CASTWTGTLNTQYF	TGTGCCAGCACTTGGACAGGGACCCTAAATACGCAGTATTTT
TRBV14	TRBJ2-3	13	NA	once	CASSPVEGATQYF	TGTGCCAGCAGCCCAGTCGAGGGTGCTACGCAGTATTTT
TRBV28	TRBJ2-1	15	NA	NA	CASSAGGNNYNEQFF	TGTGCCAGCAGTGCCGGCGGTAACAACTACAATGAGCAGTTCTTC
TRBV16	TRBJ1-5	15	TRBD1	once	CASSQATGGNQPQHF	TGTGCCAGCAGCCAAGCTACAGGGGGCAATCAGCCCCAGCATTTT
TRBV29-1	TRBJ1-1	13	TRBD1	NA	CSVRDRGNTEAFF	TGCAGCGTCCGGGACAGGGGGAACACTGAAGCTTTCTTT
TRBV9	TRBJ2-1	18	TRBD1	NA	CASSVEGGTGRVGYEQFF	TGTGCCAGCAGCGTAGAGGGGGGGACAGGGAGGGTGGGATATGAGCAGTTCTTC
TRBV29-1	TRBJ2-7	11	TRBD2	NA	CSALRGLEQYF	TGCAGCGCCTTGCGGGGGTTAGAGCAGTACTTC
TRBV27	TRBJ2-7	15	NA	NA	CASSFYPPVPYEQYF	TGTGCCAGCAGTTTTTATCCCCCAGTCCCCTACGAGCAGTACTTC
TRBV15	TRBJ1-5	13	NA	NA	CATSRVRGQPQHF	TGTGCCACCAGCAGAGTGCGGGGCCAGCCCCAGCATTTT
TRBV4-3	TRBJ2-7	15	NA	NA	CASSQDYGRLYEQYF	TGCGCCAGCAGCCAAGATTACGGGAGACTTTACGAGCAGTACTTC
TRBV11-2	TRBJ2-3	15	NA	NA	CASSSRGLNTDTQYF	TGTGCCAGCAGCTCCAGAGGACTCAACACAGATACGCAGTATTTT
TRBV4-1	TRBJ1-4	15	NA	NA	CASSQAQETNEKLFF	TGCGCCAGCAGCCAAGCACAGGAAACTAATGAAAAACTGTTTTTT
TRBV5-1	TRBJ2-7	11	NA	NA	CASSYLEEQYF	TGCGCCAGCAGTTACCTTGAGGAGCAGTACTTC
TRBV7-6	TRBJ1-1	13	NA	NA	CASSFAGNTEAFF	TGTGCCAGCAGCTTCGCCGGGAACACTGAAGCTTTCTTT
TRBV27	TRBJ2-1	12	NA	NA	CASIVTNNEQFF	TGTGCCAGCATTGTTACAAACAATGAGCAGTTCTTC
TRBV27	TRBJ2-3	14	TRBD1	NA	CASSPGQGTDTQYF	TGTGCCAGCAGTCCGGGACAGGGCACAGATACGCAGTATTTT
TRBV27	TRBJ1-1	15	TRBD1	NA	CASSLMTGFNTEAFF	TGTGCCAGCAGTCTTATGACAGGGTTTAACACTGAAGCTTTCTTT
TRBV30	TRBJ1-1	13	NA	few	CAWKGRRDTEAFF	TGTGCCTGGAAGGGTCGCAGGGACACTGAAGCTTTCTTT
TRBV27	TRBJ2-7	13	TRBD1	NA	CASSLGQTIEQYF	TGTGCCAGCAGTTTGGGACAGACCATCGAGCAGTACTTC
TRBV14	TRBJ1-2	14	NA	NA	CASSRRGETYGYTF	TGTGCCAGCAGCCGGAGGGGCGAAACCTATGGCTACACCTTC
TRBV27	TRBJ2-1	16	TRBD2	NA	CASSPEGTSGFNEQFF	TGTGCCAGCAGTCCGGAGGGGACTAGCGGGTTTAATGAGCAGTTCTTC
TRBV2	TRBJ2-1	14	NA	NA	CASPKSAGGNEQFF	TGTGCCAGCCCCAAATCCGCGGGTGGCAATGAGCAGTTCTTC
TRBV9	TRBJ2-7	15	TRBD2	NA	CASSSGGGGIDEQYF	TGTGCCAGCAGCTCGGGCGGGGGAGGAATAGACGAGCAGTACTTC
TRBV6-6	TRBJ2-7	13	NA	NA	CASSYSENYEQYF	TGTGCCAGCAGTTACTCGGAGAACTACGAGCAGTACTTC
TRBV28	TRBJ1-5	14	TRBD1	NA	CASSSGQGRQPQHF	TGTGCCAGCAGCTCGGGACAGGGAAGACAGCCCCAGCATTTT
TRBV11-2	TRBJ1-1	12	NA	few	CASSWSDTEAFF	TGTGCCAGCAGCTGGTCGGACACTGAAGCTTTCTTT
TRBV18	TRBJ1-1	12	NA	NA	CASSPLGREAFF	TGTGCCAGCTCACCACTGGGGAGGGAAGCTTTCTTT
TRBV7-9	TRBJ2-7	15	NA	NA	CASSFVAGESYEQYF	TGTGCCAGCAGCTTCGTTGCAGGGGAATCCTACGAGCAGTACTTC
TRBV4-1	TRBJ2-2	15	NA	NA	CASSQDTGFSGELFF	TGCGCCAGCAGCCAAGATACAGGGTTTAGCGGGGAGCTGTTTTTT
TRBV5-1	TRBJ1-2	15	NA	NA	CASSLSYSPLYGYTF	TGCGCCAGCAGCTTGTCCTACTCTCCGCTCTATGGCTACACCTTC
TRBV4-1	TRBJ2-1	15	TRBD2	NA	CASSNKAGGLNEQFF	TGCGCCAGCAGCAATAAAGCGGGAGGGCTTAATGAGCAGTTCTTC
TRBV20-1	TRBJ2-5	11	NA	NA	CSASLRETQYF	TGCAGTGCTAGTCTACGGGAGACCCAGTACTTC
TRBV4-2	TRBJ1-1	15	TRBD1	few	CASSLGTEGRNEAFF	TGTGCCAGCAGTCTTGGGACAGAGGGACGAAATGAAGCTTTCTTT
TRBV27	TRBJ1-4	17	NA	once	CASSPTPGHYLGEKLFF	TGTGCCAGCAGTCCAACCCCGGGACACTACCTCGGGGAAAAACTGTTTTTT
TRBV11-3	TRBJ2-2	19	TRBD1	NA	CASSLGSAGAGGASGELFF	TGTGCCAGCAGCTTAGGTTCTGCTGGGGCAGGGGGCGCTTCCGGGGAGCTGTTTTTT
TRBV19	TRBJ2-6	18	TRBD2	NA	CASSIRGGTSSGANVLTF	TGTGCCAGTAGTATCCGGGGCGGGACTAGCTCTGGGGCCAACGTCCTGACTTTC
TRBV4-3	TRBJ2-3	14	NA	NA	CASSQDQATDTQYF	TGCGCCAGCAGCCAAGATCAGGCCACAGATACGCAGTATTTT
TRBV4-3	TRBJ2-1	19	TRBD1	NA	CASSQDGTGGVLARNEQFF	TGCGCCAGCAGCCAAGACGGGACAGGGGGCGTTTTAGCTAGGAATGAGCAGTTCTTC
TRBV7-9	TRBJ1-1	14	NA	NA	CASSLGQGNTEAFF	TGTGCCAGCAGCTTGGGGCAGGGGAACACTGAAGCTTTCTTT
TRBV28	TRBJ2-2	16	TRBD1	NA	CASSSWDRGYTGELFF	TGTGCCAGCAGTTCTTGGGACAGGGGGTACACCGGGGAGCTGTTTTTT
TRBV9	TRBJ2-5	14	NA	NA	CASSSDGGGETQYF	TGTGCCAGCAGCTCCGACGGAGGAGGGGAGACCCAGTACTTC
TRBV4-1	TRBJ2-1	20	TRBD2	NA	CASSQEGQLFERGFLNEQFF	TGCGCCAGCAGCCAAGAAGGTCAACTATTTGAGCGGGGGTTTTTGAATGAGCAGTTCTTC
TRBV5-6	TRBJ2-7	16	TRBD1	NA	CASSFPQGAVIYEQYF	TGTGCCAGCAGCTTCCCTCAGGGGGCCGTTATCTACGAGCAGTACTTC
TRBV30	TRBJ1-2	13	TRBD1	NA	CAWSQGDSRGYTF	TGTGCCTGGAGTCAAGGGGACAGCCGTGGCTACACCTTC
TRBV5-1	TRBJ1-3	18	NA	NA	CASSLVPITGSSGNTIYF	TGCGCCAGCAGCCTTGTCCCTATCACAGGGTCCTCTGGAAACACCATATATTTT
TRBV10-2	TRBJ2-1	16	NA	NA	CASSPLTGLSYNEQFF	TGCGCCAGCAGCCCACTGACTGGTCTCTCCTACAATGAGCAGTTCTTC
TRBV7-3	TRBJ2-5	15	TRBD2	NA	CASSLIPSGRETQYF	TGTGCCAGCAGCTTAATCCCTAGCGGGAGAGAGACCCAGTACTTC
TRBV7-2	TRBJ1-5	15	TRBD1	once	CASSQWTGGYQPQHF	TGTGCCAGCAGCCAATGGACAGGGGGCTATCAGCCCCAGCATTTT
TRBV7-3	TRBJ1-1	14	NA	NA	CASSLNLVAAEAFF	TGTGCCAGCAGCTTAAATCTGGTAGCCGCTGAAGCTTTCTTT
TRBV10-3	TRBJ2-7	14	TRBD1	NA	CAISEGQGRNEQYF	TGTGCCATCAGTGAGGGACAGGGGAGAAACGAGCAGTACTTC
TRBV10-2	TRBJ2-7	14	TRBD2	few	CASSESSGTGEQYF	TGCGCCAGCAGTGAAAGTAGCGGGACGGGGGAGCAGTACTTC
TRBV4-3	TRBJ2-3	18	TRBD1	NA	CASSQGRKFGTGRDTQYF	TGCGCCAGCAGCCAAGGGAGGAAATTCGGGACAGGCAGAGATACGCAGTATTTT
TRBV6-1	TRBJ2-7	12	NA	NA	CASNLQAYEQYF	TGTGCCAGCAATCTACAGGCCTACGAGCAGTACTTC
TRBV19	TRBJ2-1	13	NA	NA	CASTLGPYNEQFF	TGTGCCAGTACCTTGGGGCCGTACAATGAGCAGTTCTTC